This TCR beta chain came from a study of blood T cell repertoires in COVID-19. Study information: There were acute and convalescent COVID-19 samples, and they came from the United States, Italy and Spain. T cells, B-cell-depleted T cells, or PBMCs provided the cDNA or gDNA that served as material.

Generated by immunoSEQ multiplex PCR, the TCRdb table keeps only in-frame clones and is missing some. Of some 50,000 clones detected, approximately 90% appear once; the ten largest clones hold approximately 2.6%. V shed 7 bases, J shed 4 bases, and the junction held 5 bases outside the gene matches. This CDR3 has 14 amino acids. The germline gives CDR1 SNHLY, CDR2 FYNNEI. Sequencing was carried out using peripheral blood. The clonotype was recovered from a man at least 80 years old with acute or convalescent COVID-19. The chain carries TRBV2 and TRBJ2-1; 9 bases map to TRBD2. The CDR3 nucleotides are TGTGCCAGCACCTCTAGCGGGGTATACAATGAGCAGTTCTTC. Translation gives CASTSSGVYNEQFF.